Presented here are 25 T cell receptor beta chains from one specimen sequenced in a study of metastatic and nonmetastatic thyroid tumors. TCRdb re-called the PCR reads through MiXCR. The sample gives 20,000 to 25,000 clones, roughly 20% of which show up once; roughly 28% is in the top ten. No patient received treatment before thyroid surgery. Specimen: blood. The receptor source for this set is a female donor with papillary thyroid cancer or a benign thyroid nodule (not recorded which). Some clones in this sample may be carry-over from other donors' samples.

Sample share makes this clone medium-sized. The same CDR3 can be traced to other DNA sequences in this sample. V and J are TRBV6-1 and TRBJ2-2, with D perhaps TRBD2 (5 bases). Deletions cut 8 bases from V and 4 bases from J, with 14 bases between. The CDR3 has 14 residues. The V gene's germline CDR1 is MNHNS and CDR2 SASEGT. The CDR3 loop reads CASGKLEGTGELFF. The CDR3 DNA reads as TGTGCCAGCGGAAAACTAGAGGGCACCGGGGAGCTGTTTTTT.

This clone was picked up many times. The rearrangement uses TRBV11-1 and TRBJ2-1; the D gene is possibly TRBD2 (6 bases). The germline gives CDR1 SGHAT, CDR2 FQDESV (reference sequence). The CDR3 sequence is 18 residues long. V was cut by 2 bases and J by 0 bases, with 17 bases left in between. The CDR3 here is CASSLTSSGSSSYNEQFF. CDR3 sequence (DNA): TGTGCCAGCAGCTTAACGTCGAGCGGGTCCAGCTCCTACAATGAGCAGTTCTTC.

This clone showed up many times. V usage is TRBV20-1 and J usage is TRBJ2-7; D unresolved. The CDR3 extends over 15 amino acids. Trimming took off 0 bases at V and 4 bases at J, with 16 bases between the two ends. Germline V gene data show CDR1 as DFQATT and CDR2 as SNEGSKA (reference sequence). The CDR3 is CSARDSFARVYEQYF. The DNA for the CDR3 is TGCAGTGCTAGAGATTCGTTCGCAAGAGTTTACGAGCAGTACTTC.

This clone showed up many times. This chain connects TRBV19 to TRBJ2-7, with TRBD2 matching over 14 bases. Germline V gives CDR1 LNHDA, CDR2 SQIVND (reference sequence). This CDR3 has 16 amino acids. Trimming cost V 4 bases and J 4 bases; bases outside gene matches: 6. The CDR3 loop is CASSTTRLAGGYEQYF. The CDR3 DNA reads TGTGCCAGTAGTACTACGAGACTAGCGGGAGGGTACGAGCAGTACTTC.

This clone was counted at least ten times. The chain uses TRBV20-1 and TRBJ1-5; D is perhaps TRBD1 (5 bases). Germline CDR1 is DFQATT and CDR2 is SNEGSKA (reference sequence). Deletions cut 6 bases from V and 0 bases from J, with 21 bases between. CDR3 length: 17 amino acids. The CDR3: CSASPLGQINSNQPQHF. In DNA form, the CDR3 reads TGCAGTGCCAGTCCGTTGGGGCAGATCAATAGCAATCAGCCCCAGCATTTT.

As regards this clone: The germline gene is not matched at one end of the junction; a read error may be the cause. This chain uses TRBV11-2 with TRBJ2-7; 11 positions agree with TRBD2. CDR3 length: 17 amino acids. Germline CDR1 reads SGHAT; CDR2 reads FQNNGV. In DNA, the CDR3 is TGTGCCATCAGCCTATTAGCGGGAGGGCCCTCGTCCTCCCAGCAGTACTTC. Protein product: CAISLLAGGPSSSQQYF.

Only a few counts were recorded for this clone. The junction does not match germline at one end; this may be a read error. The CDR3 DNA reads as TGTGCCAGCAGTGCCGCTCTATCTCCCTCTCAGCATTTCTTC. It translates to CASSAALSPSQHFF. The rearrangement uses TRBV28 and TRBJ2-1; D is undetermined. The CDR3 consists of 14 residues. Germline V gives CDR1 MDHEN, CDR2 SYDVKM.

This clone was seen many times. This chain joins TRBV7-3 and TRBJ1-1; D is unresolved. The V end was cut by 2 bases, the J end by 5 bases, with 9 bases between. Germline CDR1 and CDR2: SGHTA and FQGTGA. CDR3 length equals 13 residues. The DNA for the CDR3 is TGTGCCAGCAGCTTAGGGGAGTGGACTGAAGCTTTCTTT. Translating gives CASSLGEWTEAFF.

This clone was detected ten times or more. The V and J genes are TRBV28 and TRBJ2-2; D gene ambiguous. Trimming took 10 bases from V and 3 from J, leaving 9 bases between them. The germline gives CDR1 MDHEN, CDR2 SYDVKM. This CDR3 spans 12 amino acids. The CDR3 DNA is TGTGCCACCATAAGTTACACCGGGGAGCTGTTTTTT. Amino acids: CATISYTGELFF.

This clone was seen repeatedly, ten times or more. A much larger clone lies a single base off, so this may be a read error. Other nucleotide sequences in the sample specify the same CDR3. The chain uses TRBV6-1 and TRBJ2-7, with 8 bases that match TRBD2. Germline V lookup: CDR1 MNHNS, CDR2 SASEGT. The CDR3 runs to 16 residues. CDR3 residues: CASNKIAGKSSYEQYF. CDR3 DNA sequence: TGTGCTAGCAATAAGATAGCGGGGAAAAGCTCCTACGAGCAGTACTTC.

The chain has TRBV6-2 or TRBV6-3 and TRBJ2-7, with 7 bases lining up with TRBD2. The CDR3 sequence is 15 residues long. Germline V CDR1 and CDR2: MNHEY, SVGEGT. V trimming: 2 bases; J trimming: 3 bases; junction bases outside the gene matches: 7. CDR3 coding DNA: TGTGCCAGCAGTTACAATAGCGGGCCCTACTACGAGCAGTACTTC. Translated: CASSYNSGPYYEQYF.

V gene TRBV4-3 combines with J gene TRBJ2-2; D gene uncertain. The CDR3 sequence is 16 residues long. Deletions cut 2 bases from V and 2 bases from J, with 12 bases between. Germline V lookup: CDR1 LGHNA, CDR2 YSLEER. CDR3 coding DNA: TGCGCCAGCAGCCAATTCTACAGTTTTAACACCGGGGAGCTGTTTTTT. Translating gives CASSQFYSFNTGELFF.

In its sample, this clone ranks as medium-sized. The sample holds other DNA sequences that translate to the same CDR3. This rearrangement joins TRBV2 to TRBJ2-7, with 9 nucleotides matching TRBD1. J gave up 6 bases and V 5 bases, and 5 bases lay outside the gene matches. Germline CDR1 is SNHLY and CDR2 is FYNNEI. This CDR3 has 13 residues. CDR3 sequence reads: CASSPETGGEQYF. The CDR3 DNA is TGTGCCAGCAGTCCCGAGACAGGGGGCGAGCAGTACTTC. The full variable domain, rest sourced from reference TRBV2 and TRBJ2-7, is EPEVTQTPSHQVTQMGQEVILRCVPISNHLYFYWYRQILGQKVEFLVSFYNNEISEKSEIFDDQFSVERPDGSNFTLKIRSTKLEDSAMYFCASSPETGGEQYFGPGTRLTVT.

This clone was observed at least ten times. The CDR3 region is CASSSSAGVEQFF. DNA for the CDR3: TGTGCCAGCAGCTCTTCAGCGGGAGTTGAGCAGTTCTTC. The V call is TRBV7-9, the J call TRBJ2-1; TRBD2 matches at 8 bases. Germline CDR1 is SEHNR and CDR2 is FQNEAQ (reference sequence). The CDR3 runs 13 residues. J was trimmed by 9 bases and V by 4 bases; bases with no gene match: 5.

The chain has TRBV27 and TRBJ2-3; D unclear. Per germline, CDR1 MNHEY and CDR2 SMNVEV (reference sequence). This CDR3 comprises 14 residues. The germline V and J ends were trimmed by 1 base and 4 bases, with 9 bases remaining between them. The CDR3 nucleotides are TGTGCCAGCAGTTTATTTAGTTGGGCAGATACGCAGTATTTT. Translation gives CASSLFSWADTQYF.

This clone was observed at least ten times. V gene TRBV4-3 combines with J gene TRBJ2-2, with D possibly matching TRBD2 (6 bases). Trimming took off 1 base at V and 4 bases at J, with 13 bases between the two ends. This CDR3 spans 16 amino acids. Per the germline V gene, CDR1 is LGHNA and CDR2 is YSLEER. CDR3 loop: CASSQGPTGGTGELFF. The CDR3 bases are TGCGCCAGCAGCCAAGGTCCAACCGGGGGCACCGGGGAGCTGTTTTTT.

This clone appeared many times. This chain links TRBV24-1 with TRBJ2-3; 8 nucleotides agree with TRBD1. Trimming cost V 4 bases and J 2 bases; bases outside gene matches: 4. The CDR3 covers 15 residues. Germline CDR1 KGHDR, CDR2 SFDVKD. CDR3 sequence reads: CATSDGQGATDTQYF. The CDR3, as DNA: TGTGCCACCAGTGACGGGCAGGGGGCCACAGATACGCAGTATTTT.

This clone has ten or more counts. The J gene is TRBJ1-2, the V gene TRBV5-6; unclear D gene. This CDR3 contains 13 residues. The germline CDR1 and CDR2 sequences are SGHDT and YYEEEE. The V and J ends lost 4 bases and 2 bases respectively, with 9 bases between them. The CDR3 here is CASSANLNYGYTF. CDR3 nucleotides: TGTGCCAGCAGCGCCAACTTAAACTATGGCTACACCTTC.

This rearrangement joins TRBV6-6 to TRBJ1-1; TRBD1 might be the D (5 bases). Trimming removed 1 base from V and 1 base from J, with 16 bases in between. CDR1 and CDR2 (germline): MNHNY, SVGAGI (reference sequence). The length of the CDR3 is 17 residues. In DNA form, the CDR3 reads TGTGCCAGCAGTTACTGGCGGACAAGCCTGAAGAACACTGAAGCTTTCTTT. Translated: CASSYWRTSLKNTEAFF.

As to this clone: Since the CDR3 does not end with the conserved phenylalanine or tryptophan, this likely comes from a read error. This chain uses TRBV5-4 with TRBJ1-4; 7 bases align to TRBD1. This CDR3 region has 16 residues. Looked up from germline, CDR1 is SGHNT and CDR2 is YYREEE (reference sequence). V dropped 5 bases and J dropped 6; count of bases not matched to a gene: 13. For the CDR3, the DNA is TGTGCCAGCAGGGCCGACAGGGACCCTATGGATGAAAAACTGTTTCTT. Translated, it gives CASRADRDPMDEKLFL.

This chain's CDR3 is CASNPGPEWEQYF. The CDR3 nucleotides read TGCGCCAGCAACCCCGGACCCGAATGGGAGCAGTACTTC. This chain connects TRBV10-2 to TRBJ2-7; D unresolved. The CDR3 has 13 amino acids. V was clipped by 7 bases and J by 7 bases, with 17 bases between them. CDR1 WSHSY and CDR2 SAAADI come from the germline V gene.

This clone occurred a few times. The gene calls are TRBV6-2 or TRBV6-3 and TRBJ2-7, with D perhaps given as TRBD1 or TRBD2 (6 bases each). CDR3 size: 17 residues. V lost 0 bases, J lost 6 bases, and 21 bases lay in between. From germline, CDR1 is MNHEY and CDR2 SVGEGT. The CDR3 sequence: CASSYSMGTGTLSEQYF. The CDR3 DNA sequence: TGTGCCAGCAGTTACTCGATGGGTACAGGGACTCTCAGCGAGCAGTACTTC.

The rearrangement links TRBV5-4 to TRBJ2-1; the D gene is possibly TRBD2 (7 bases). Trimming shortened V by 9 bases and J by 2 bases, and 18 bases separated the two germline ends. Germline values: CDR1 SGHNT, CDR2 YYREEE (reference sequence). This CDR3 has 15 residues. The CDR3 DNA sequence: TGTGCCACCTCTAGGGGGAGGGCGGCCTACAATGAGCAGTTCTTC. Residues: CATSRGRAAYNEQFF.

This clone was seen repeatedly, ten times or more. The chain uses TRBV4-3 and TRBJ2-5; D possibly corresponds to TRBD1 (5 bases). In germline, CDR1 is LGHNA, CDR2 YSLEER. This CDR3 spans 16 amino acids. The germline V and J ends were trimmed by 0 bases and 5 bases, with 16 bases remaining between them. The chain's CDR3 is CASSQDRSGSVETQYF. DNA for the CDR3: TGCGCCAGCAGCCAAGACCGGTCAGGGTCGGTGGAGACCCAGTACTTC.

This clone was recorded many times. The chain couples TRBV28 to TRBJ1-1; no firm D call. This CDR3 has 11 amino acids. In germline, CDR1 is MDHEN, CDR2 SYDVKM. Deletions cut 3 bases from V and 9 bases from J, with 8 bases between. CDR3 sequence reads: CASSFGPQAFF. Here the CDR3 DNA reads TGTGCCAGCAGTTTCGGTCCCCAAGCTTTCTTT.